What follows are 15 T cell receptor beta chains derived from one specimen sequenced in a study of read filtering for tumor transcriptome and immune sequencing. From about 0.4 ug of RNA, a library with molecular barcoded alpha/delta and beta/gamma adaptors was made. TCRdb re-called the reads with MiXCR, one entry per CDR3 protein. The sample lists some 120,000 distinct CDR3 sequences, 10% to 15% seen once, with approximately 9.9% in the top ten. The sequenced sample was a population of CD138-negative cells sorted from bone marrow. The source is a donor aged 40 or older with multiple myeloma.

The DNA for the CDR3 is TGTGCCAGCAGGCAGGACATCTCTGGAAACACCATATATTTT. Translating gives CASRQDISGNTIYF. This chain connects TRBV6-7 to TRBJ1-3, with a tentative D call TRBD1 (5 bases). TRBV6-7 is designated an ORF whose function remains uncertain. The CDR3 contains 14 residues. Trimming pared 6 bases from V and 0 bases from J, leaving 9 bases between.

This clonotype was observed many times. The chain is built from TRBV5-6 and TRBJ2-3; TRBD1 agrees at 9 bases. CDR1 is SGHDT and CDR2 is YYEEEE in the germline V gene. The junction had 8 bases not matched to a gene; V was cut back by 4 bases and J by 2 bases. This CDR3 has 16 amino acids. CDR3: CASSPNTGGITDTQYF. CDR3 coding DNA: TGTGCCAGCAGCCCCAATACAGGGGGCATCACAGATACGCAGTATTTT.

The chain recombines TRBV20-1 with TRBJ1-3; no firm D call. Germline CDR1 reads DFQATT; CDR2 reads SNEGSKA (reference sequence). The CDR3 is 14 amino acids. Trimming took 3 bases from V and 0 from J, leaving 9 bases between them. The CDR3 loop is CSASDPSSGNTIYF. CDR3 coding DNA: TGCAGTGCTAGTGACCCAAGCTCTGGAAACACCATATATTTT.

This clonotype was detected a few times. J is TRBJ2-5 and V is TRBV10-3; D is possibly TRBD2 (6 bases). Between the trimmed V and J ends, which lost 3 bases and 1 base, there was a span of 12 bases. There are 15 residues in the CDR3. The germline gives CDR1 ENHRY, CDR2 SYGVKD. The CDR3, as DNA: TGTGCCATCAGTGAAGGGGCGGGGTTCCAAGAGACCCAGTACTTC. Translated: CAISEGAGFQETQYF.

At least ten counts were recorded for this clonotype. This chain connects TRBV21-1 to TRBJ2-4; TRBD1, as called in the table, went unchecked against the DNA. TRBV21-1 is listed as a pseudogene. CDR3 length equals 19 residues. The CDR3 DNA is TGTGCCAGCAGCAACTCCTTCAGGGGGTCCGGGGTAGCCAAAAACATTCAGTACTTC. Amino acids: CASSNSFRGSGVAKNIQYF.

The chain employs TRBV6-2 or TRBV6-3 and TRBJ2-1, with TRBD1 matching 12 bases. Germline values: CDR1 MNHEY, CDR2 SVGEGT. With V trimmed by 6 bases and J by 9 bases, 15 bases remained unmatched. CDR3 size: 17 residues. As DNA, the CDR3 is TGTGCCAGCAGCCCATACCCGGGACAGGGGGCAATAGGTGAGCAGTTCTTC. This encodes CASSPYPGQGAIGEQFF.

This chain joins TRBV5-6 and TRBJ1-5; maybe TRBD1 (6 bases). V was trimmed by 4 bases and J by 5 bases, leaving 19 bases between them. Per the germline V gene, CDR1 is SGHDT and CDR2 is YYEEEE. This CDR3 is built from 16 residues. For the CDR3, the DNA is TGTGCCAGCAGCCCGGGGGGGCTGGGGGACCATCAGCCCCAGCATTTT. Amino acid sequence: CASSPGGLGDHQPQHF.

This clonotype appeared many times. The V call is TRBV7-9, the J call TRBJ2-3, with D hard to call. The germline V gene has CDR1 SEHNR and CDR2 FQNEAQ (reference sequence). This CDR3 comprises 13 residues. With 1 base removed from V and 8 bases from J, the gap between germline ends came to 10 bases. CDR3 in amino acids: CASSLGSGATQYF. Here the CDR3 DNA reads TGTGCCAGCAGCTTAGGATCAGGCGCTACGCAGTATTTT.

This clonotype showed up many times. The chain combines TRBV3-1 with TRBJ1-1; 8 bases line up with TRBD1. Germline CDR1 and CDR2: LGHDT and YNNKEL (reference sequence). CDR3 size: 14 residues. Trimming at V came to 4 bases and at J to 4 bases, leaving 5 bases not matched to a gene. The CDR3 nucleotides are TGTGCCAGCAGCCCCAGGGGGCCCGGCACTGAAGCTTTCTTT. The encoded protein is CASSPRGPGTEAFF.

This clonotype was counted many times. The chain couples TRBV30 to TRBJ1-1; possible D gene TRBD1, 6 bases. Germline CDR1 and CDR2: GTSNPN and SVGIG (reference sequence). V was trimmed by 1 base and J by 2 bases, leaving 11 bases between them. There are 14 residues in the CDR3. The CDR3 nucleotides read TGTGCCTGGAGTGAGGGACAACTAAACACTGAAGCTTTCTTT. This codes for CAWSEGQLNTEAFF.

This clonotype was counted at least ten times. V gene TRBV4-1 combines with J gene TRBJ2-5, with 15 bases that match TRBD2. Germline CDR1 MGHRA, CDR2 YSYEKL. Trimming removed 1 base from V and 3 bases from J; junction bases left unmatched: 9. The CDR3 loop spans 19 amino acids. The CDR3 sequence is CASSQALSGTSGRKETQYF. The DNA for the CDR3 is TGCGCCAGCAGCCAAGCCCTTTCCGGGACTAGCGGGAGGAAAGAGACCCAGTACTTC.

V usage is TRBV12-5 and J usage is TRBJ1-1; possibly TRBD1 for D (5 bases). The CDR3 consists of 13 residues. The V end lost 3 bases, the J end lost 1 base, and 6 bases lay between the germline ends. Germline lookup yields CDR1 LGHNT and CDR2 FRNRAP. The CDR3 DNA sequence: TGTGCTAGTGGTTTCGGGGGGAACACTGAAGCTTTCTTT. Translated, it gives CASGFGGNTEAFF.

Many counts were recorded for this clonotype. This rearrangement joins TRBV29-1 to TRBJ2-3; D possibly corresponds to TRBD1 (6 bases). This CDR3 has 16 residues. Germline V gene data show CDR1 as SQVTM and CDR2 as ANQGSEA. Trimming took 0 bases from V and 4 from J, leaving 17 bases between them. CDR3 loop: CSVEDARGYGADTQYF. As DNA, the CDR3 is TGCAGCGTTGAAGATGCCAGGGGCTATGGTGCAGATACGCAGTATTTT.

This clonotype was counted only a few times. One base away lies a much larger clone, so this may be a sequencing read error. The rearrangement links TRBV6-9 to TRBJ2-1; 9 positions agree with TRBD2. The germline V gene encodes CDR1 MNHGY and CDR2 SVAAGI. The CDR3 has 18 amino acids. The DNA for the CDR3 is TGTGCCGGCAGTTACAACTTCTCTAGCGGGGTCCATTACAATGAGCAGTTCTTC. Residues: CAGSYNFSSGVHYNEQFF.

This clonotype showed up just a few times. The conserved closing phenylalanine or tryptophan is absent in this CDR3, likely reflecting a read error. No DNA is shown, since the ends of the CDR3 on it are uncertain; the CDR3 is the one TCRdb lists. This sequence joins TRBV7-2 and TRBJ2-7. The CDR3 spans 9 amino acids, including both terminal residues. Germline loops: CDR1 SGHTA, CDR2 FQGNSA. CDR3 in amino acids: CASSSGIRI.